Shown below are 24 T cell receptor beta chains from a single sample sequenced in a study of shared clonotypes between healthy human individuals. Clones were read by immunoSEQ multiplex PCR, and TCRdb kept only the in-frame ones, dropping some. In the table there are under 1,100,000 clones, 75% to 85% of which are singletons. Sequenced material: memory CD4+ T cells from PBMCs. Subset defined: CD45RA-negative fraction. Receptor source: a man younger than 30 in good health. Some clones in this sample may be carry-over from other donors' samples.

The chain has TRBV5-1 and TRBJ1-2, with 10 bases matching TRBD1. The germline gives CDR1 SGHRS, CDR2 YFSETQ. This CDR3 has 14 amino acids. V lost 0 bases to trimming and J lost 8 bases; unmatched junction nucleotides: 4. In DNA, the CDR3 is TGCGCCAGCAGCTTGGCCGGGGACAGGGGCGGCTACACCTTC. It yields the protein CASSLAGDRGGYTF.

This rearrangement joins TRBV5-4 to TRBJ2-5; 12 bases align to TRBD2. V lost 8 bases to trimming and J lost 1 base; unmatched junction nucleotides: 6. This CDR3 region has 15 residues. The germline V gene encodes CDR1 SGHNT and CDR2 YYREEE (reference sequence). The CDR3 nucleotides are TGTGCCAGTACCGGGACTAGCGGGTTCCAAGAGACCCAGTACTTC. The encoded protein is CASTGTSGFQETQYF.

V and J are TRBV27 and TRBJ1-2; TRBD1 aligns across 8 bases. The CDR3 totals 13 residues. Losses at the gene ends were 3 bases for V and 7 bases for J; bases not matched to a gene: 4. Germline V gives CDR1 MNHEY, CDR2 SMNVEV (reference sequence). This CDR3 reads CASSFADRGGYTF. DNA of the CDR3: TGTGCCAGCAGTTTCGCCGACAGGGGTGGCTACACCTTC.

This clone was found once. The chain is built from TRBV10-2 and TRBJ1-2; D unresolved. The V end lost 3 bases, the J end lost 6 bases, and 17 bases lay between the germline ends. The CDR3 is 15 residues long. Germline V gene lookup returns CDR1 WSHSY and CDR2 SAAADI. CDR3 nucleotides: TGCGCCAGCAGTGAACGGCATGGCGGCTGGGATGGCTACACCTTC. Its protein is CASSERHGGWDGYTF.

The sample holds a few counts of this clone. The chain joins TRBV29-1 to TRBJ2-3, with 9 positions matching TRBD2. The CDR3 runs to 15 residues. V shed 4 bases and J 5 bases; nucleotides not matched to a gene: 10. Germline V CDR1 and CDR2: SQVTM, ANQGSEA. CDR3 in DNA: TGCAGCGTTGTTTGGACTAGCGCCCCGGGAGATACGCAGTATTTT. Translated, it gives CSVVWTSAPGDTQYF.

The rearrangement joins TRBV5-4 to TRBJ2-5; D ambiguous. CDR3 length equals 13 residues. V dropped 4 bases and J dropped 0 bases, with 7 bases sitting between them. Per the germline V gene, CDR1 is SGHNT and CDR2 is YYREEE (reference sequence). CDR3 region: CASSPRDQETQYF. In DNA, the CDR3 is TGTGCCAGCAGCCCCCGGGACCAAGAGACCCAGTACTTC.

This chain joins TRBV4-1 and TRBJ2-2; D tentatively reads TRBD1 or TRBD2 (5 bases each). Germline V gene lookup returns CDR1 MGHRA and CDR2 YSYEKL. The V end lost 4 bases, the J end lost 4 bases, and 16 bases lay between the germline ends. There are 16 residues in the CDR3. Here the CDR3 reads CASSPEGRLGTGELFF. The CDR3, as DNA: TGCGCCAGCAGCCCAGAGGGACGGTTGGGCACCGGGGAGCTGTTTTTT.

There are a few counts of this clone. Other nucleotide sequences in the sample specify the same CDR3. V gene TRBV20-1 combines with J gene TRBJ2-3; no clear D gene. This CDR3 has 10 residues. The V and J ends lost 6 bases and 6 bases respectively, with 7 bases between them. The V gene's germline CDR1 is DFQATT and CDR2 SNEGSKA (reference sequence). The CDR3: CSAGLDTQYF. The CDR3, as DNA: TGCAGTGCGGGCCTGGATACGCAGTATTTT.

The V and J genes are TRBV6-5 and TRBJ1-6; D is undetermined. The V gene lost 6 bases and the J gene lost 8 bases, with 14 bases spanning the gap. This CDR3 comprises 14 residues. Germline assignment: CDR1 MNHEY and CDR2 SVGAGI. The CDR3: CASSPGGWDSPLHF. In DNA, the CDR3 is TGTGCCAGCAGCCCCGGTGGGTGGGATTCACCCCTCCACTTT.

This chain connects TRBV6-1 to TRBJ1-5, with TRBD1 identical over 8 bases. This CDR3 has 15 amino acids. Germline loops: CDR1 MNHNS, CDR2 SASEGT. J was trimmed by 2 bases and V by 7 bases; bases with no gene match: 7. The CDR3 here is CASTGGKLGNQPQHF. The CDR3 nucleotides read TGTGCCAGCACAGGGGGCAAATTGGGCAATCAGCCCCAGCATTTT.

V and J are TRBV5-5 and TRBJ1-2, with TRBD1 as a possible D gene (6 bases). This CDR3 has 15 residues. Deletions cut 2 bases from V and 4 bases from J, with 15 bases between. Germline lookup yields CDR1 SGHKS and CDR2 YYEKEE (reference sequence). CDR3 sequence reads: CASSLLSGVGYGYTF. CDR3 DNA: TGTGCCAGCAGCTTATTATCAGGGGTTGGCTATGGCTACACCTTC.

The chain is built from TRBV2 and TRBJ2-2; TRBD1 is a possible D gene (5 bases). Germline V gene lookup returns CDR1 SNHLY and CDR2 FYNNEI. The CDR3 totals 14 residues. Trimming took 7 bases from V and 6 from J, leaving 15 bases between them. Here the CDR3 DNA reads TGTGCCAGCAAGGGGCGCCCGGGTGCCGGGGAGCTGTTTTTT. This encodes CASKGRPGAGELFF.

The chain uses TRBV27 and TRBJ2-7; perhaps TRBD1 as D (6 bases). The length of the CDR3 is 15 residues. CDR1 is MNHEY and CDR2 is SMNVEV in the germline V gene (reference sequence). V was shortened by 3 bases and J by 7 bases, with 19 bases between the two germline ends. CDR3 in DNA: TGTGCCAGCAGTTTTGCAGGACAGTGGGTAGGAGAGCAGTACTTC. Its protein product is CASSFAGQWVGEQYF.

On this clone itself: This CDR3 is also generated by other DNA sequences in the sample. This chain uses TRBV4-2 with TRBJ2-7, with 9 nucleotides matching TRBD2. Germline CDR1 LGHNA, CDR2 YNFKEQ. The V and J ends lost 1 base and 4 bases, in that order; junction bases with no gene match: 8. The CDR3 consists of 16 residues. The CDR3 is CASSQVLASGIYEQYF. For the CDR3, the DNA is TGTGCCAGCAGCCAAGTTCTGGCTAGCGGGATATACGAGCAGTACTTC.

The genes are TRBV5-1 and TRBJ1-4; 7 positions agree with TRBD1. CDR3 size: 15 residues. Germline-derived CDR1 and CDR2 are SGHRS and YFSETQ. With V trimmed by 4 bases and J by 5 bases, 8 bases remained unmatched. CDR3 DNA: TGCGCCAGCAGCCCACCGGGGACAGCGAATGAAAAACTGTTTTTT. It codes for CASSPPGTANEKLFF.

The rearrangement links TRBV14 to TRBJ1-2; no definite D call. CDR3 length equals 13 residues. Trimming took 1 base from V and 5 from J, leaving 8 bases between them. Per germline, CDR1 SGHDN and CDR2 FVKESK. The DNA of the CDR3 is TGTGCCAGCAGCCAAGGAGGGCAGTATGGCTACACCTTC. It specifies CASSQGGQYGYTF.

This chain connects TRBV14 to TRBJ1-1; no reliable D call. Trimming left V 7 bases short and J 2 bases short, with 14 bases between. This CDR3 region has 14 residues. Germline V lookup: CDR1 SGHDN, CDR2 FVKESK. The CDR3 is CASTLVGFNTEAFF. The DNA for the CDR3 is TGTGCCAGCACTCTTGTTGGGTTTAACACTGAAGCTTTCTTT.

V is TRBV4-2 and J is TRBJ2-3, with D tentatively TRBD1 or TRBD2 (5 bases each). Germline V lookup: CDR1 LGHNA, CDR2 YNFKEQ. The CDR3 is 17 amino acids. V dropped 1 base and J dropped 6 bases, with 20 bases sitting between them. In DNA, the CDR3 is TGTGCCAGCAGCCAAGGGCGAGTGGGACCCGACGGGGATACGCAGTATTTT. This translates into CASSQGRVGPDGDTQYF.

Only a few counts were recorded for this clone. The chain couples TRBV5-1 to TRBJ1-1; D is possibly TRBD1 (5 bases). V was cut by 0 bases and J by 6 bases, with 9 bases left in between. Germline-derived CDR1 and CDR2 are SGHRS and YFSETQ. The CDR3 runs to 13 residues. CDR3 DNA: TGCGCCAGCAGCTTGGGCGCCAGGGCTGAAGCTTTCTTT. Protein: CASSLGARAEAFF.

The V and J genes are TRBV6-1 and TRBJ2-5; 12 bases are shared with TRBD2. CDR1 and CDR2 (germline): MNHNS, SASEGT. This CDR3 is built from 15 residues. The V gene end was trimmed by 7 bases and the J gene end by 5 bases; junction bases not matched to a gene: 8. CDR3: CASTRLAGGPETQYF. The CDR3 coding sequence is TGTGCCAGCACGCGCCTAGCGGGAGGGCCGGAGACCCAGTACTTC.

The chain couples TRBV28 to TRBJ2-7, with 7 bases identical to TRBD1. V dropped 6 bases and J dropped 8; count of bases not matched to a gene: 13. Per germline, CDR1 MDHEN and CDR2 SYDVKM. The CDR3 is 14 residues long. CDR3 amino acids: CASSLTRQGAQQYF. In DNA form, the CDR3 reads TGTGCCAGCAGCCTTACTCGACAGGGTGCACAGCAGTACTTC.

The chain has TRBV5-4 and TRBJ2-7, with D tentatively TRBD1 (6 bases). The germline gives CDR1 SGHNT, CDR2 YYREEE (reference sequence). The CDR3 totals 15 residues. Trimming pared 4 bases from V and 2 bases from J, leaving 16 bases between. The CDR3 protein is CASSLGQRGAYEQYF. The CDR3, as DNA: TGTGCCAGCAGCCTTGGACAGAGAGGCGCCTACGAGCAGTACTTC.

In regard to this clone: The sample carries other DNA sequences with the same CDR3. V usage is TRBV18 and J usage is TRBJ1-1; weak D call: TRBD1 (6 bases). V was clipped by 3 bases and J by 5 bases, with 13 bases between them. CDR1 is KGHSH, CDR2 LQKENI, per germline. The CDR3 is 14 amino acids. The CDR3 is CASSPQGLGTEAFF. The CDR3 DNA reads TGTGCCAGCTCACCGCAGGGGTTGGGGACTGAAGCTTTCTTT.

The V call is TRBV5-8, the J call TRBJ1-1, with D maybe TRBD1 (5 bases). There are 17 residues in the CDR3. CDR1 is SGHTS, CDR2 YDEGEE, per germline. V shed 2 bases and J shed 0 bases, with 17 bases lying between them. CDR3 sequence: CASSLNWGGTMNTEAFF. In nucleotides, the CDR3 is TGTGCCAGCAGCTTAAATTGGGGGGGGACTATGAACACTGAAGCTTTCTTT.